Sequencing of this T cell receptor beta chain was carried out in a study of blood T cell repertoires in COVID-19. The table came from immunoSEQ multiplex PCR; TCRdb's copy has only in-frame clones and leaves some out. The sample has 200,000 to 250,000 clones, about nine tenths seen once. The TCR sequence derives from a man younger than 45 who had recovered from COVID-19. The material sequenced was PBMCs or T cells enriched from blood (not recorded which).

For the CDR3, the DNA is TGTGCCAGCATCGGGGGGTTGAGCGGAAACACCATATATTTT. Translated: CASIGGLSGNTIYF. The genes are TRBV6-5 and TRBJ1-3; perhaps TRBD1 as D (5 bases). V was shortened by 7 bases and J by 4 bases, with 14 bases between the two germline ends. CDR1 and CDR2 (germline): MNHEY, SVGAGI. The CDR3 sequence is 14 residues long.